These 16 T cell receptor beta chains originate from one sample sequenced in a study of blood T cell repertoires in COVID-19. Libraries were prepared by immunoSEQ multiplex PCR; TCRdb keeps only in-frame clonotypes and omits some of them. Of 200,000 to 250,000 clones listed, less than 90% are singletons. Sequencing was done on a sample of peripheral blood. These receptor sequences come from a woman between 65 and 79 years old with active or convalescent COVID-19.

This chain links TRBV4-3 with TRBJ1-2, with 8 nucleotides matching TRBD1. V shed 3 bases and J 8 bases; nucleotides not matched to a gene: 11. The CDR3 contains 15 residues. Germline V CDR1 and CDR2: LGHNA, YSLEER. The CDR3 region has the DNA TGCGCCAGCAGCCAGGCCAGGGGGCAGGCGGGGGGCTACACCTTC. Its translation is CASSQARGQAGGYTF.

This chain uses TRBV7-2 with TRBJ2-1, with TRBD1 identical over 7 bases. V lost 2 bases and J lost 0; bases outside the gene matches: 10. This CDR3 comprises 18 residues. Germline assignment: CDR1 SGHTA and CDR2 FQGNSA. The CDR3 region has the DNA TGTGCCAGCAGCTTACCGGACAGGCCCCTGAGCTCCTACAATGAGCAGTTCTTC. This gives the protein CASSLPDRPLSSYNEQFF.

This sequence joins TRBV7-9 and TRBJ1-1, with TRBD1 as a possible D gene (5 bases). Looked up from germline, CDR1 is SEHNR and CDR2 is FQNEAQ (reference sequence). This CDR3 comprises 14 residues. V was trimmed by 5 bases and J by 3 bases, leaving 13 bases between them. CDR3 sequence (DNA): TGTGCCAGCAGCCAACAGGCCGCGGACACTGAAGCTTTCTTT. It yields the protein CASSQQAADTEAFF.

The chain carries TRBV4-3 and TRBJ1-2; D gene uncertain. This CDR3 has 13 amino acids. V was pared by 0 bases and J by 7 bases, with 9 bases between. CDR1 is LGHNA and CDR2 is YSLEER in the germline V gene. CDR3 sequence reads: CASSQESGIGYTF. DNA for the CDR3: TGCGCCAGCAGCCAAGAGTCCGGGATTGGCTACACCTTC.

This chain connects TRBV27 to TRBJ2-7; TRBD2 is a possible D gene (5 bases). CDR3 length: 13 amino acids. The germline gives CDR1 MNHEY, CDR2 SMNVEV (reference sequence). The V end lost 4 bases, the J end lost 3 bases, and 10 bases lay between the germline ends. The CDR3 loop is CASSSPGFYEQYF. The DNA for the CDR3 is TGTGCCAGCAGTTCGCCGGGATTCTACGAGCAGTACTTC.

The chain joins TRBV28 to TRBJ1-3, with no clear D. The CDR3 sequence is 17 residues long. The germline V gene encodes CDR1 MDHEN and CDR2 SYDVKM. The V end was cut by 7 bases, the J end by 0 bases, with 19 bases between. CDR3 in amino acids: CASITHGGMLSGNTIYF. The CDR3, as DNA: TGTGCCAGCATCACCCACGGAGGGATGCTCTCTGGAAACACCATATATTTT.

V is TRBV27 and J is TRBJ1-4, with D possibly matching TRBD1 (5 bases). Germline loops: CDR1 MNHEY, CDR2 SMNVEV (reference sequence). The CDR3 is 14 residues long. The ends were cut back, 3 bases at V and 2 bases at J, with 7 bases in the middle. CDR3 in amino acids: CASSFRDTNEKLFF. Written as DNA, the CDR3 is TGTGCCAGCAGTTTCAGGGATACTAATGAAAAACTGTTTTTT.

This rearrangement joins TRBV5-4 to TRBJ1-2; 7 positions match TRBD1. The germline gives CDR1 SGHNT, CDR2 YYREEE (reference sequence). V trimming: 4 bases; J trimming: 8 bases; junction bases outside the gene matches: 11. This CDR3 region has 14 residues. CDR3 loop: CASSRETGAWGYTF. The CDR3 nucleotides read TGTGCCAGCAGCCGGGAAACAGGGGCCTGGGGCTACACCTTC. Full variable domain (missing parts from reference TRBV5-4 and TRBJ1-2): ETGVTQSPTHLIKTRGQQVTLRCSSQSGHNTVSWYQQALGQGPQFIFQYYREEENGRGNFPPRFSGLQFPNYSSELNVNALELDDSALYLCASSRETGAWGYTFGSGTRLTVV.

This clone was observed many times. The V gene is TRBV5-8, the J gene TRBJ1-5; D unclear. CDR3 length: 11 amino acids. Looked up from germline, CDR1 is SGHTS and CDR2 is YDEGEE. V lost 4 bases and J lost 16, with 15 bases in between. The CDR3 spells CASSPRGDLHF. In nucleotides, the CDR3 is TGTGCCAGCAGCCCCCGGGGAGATCTACATTTT.

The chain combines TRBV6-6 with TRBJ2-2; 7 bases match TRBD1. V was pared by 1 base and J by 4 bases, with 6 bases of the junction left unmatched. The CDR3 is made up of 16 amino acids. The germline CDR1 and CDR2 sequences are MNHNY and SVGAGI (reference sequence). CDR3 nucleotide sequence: TGTGCCAGCAGTTACTTCGGACAGGCGACCACCGGGGAGCTGTTTTTT. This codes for CASSYFGQATTGELFF.

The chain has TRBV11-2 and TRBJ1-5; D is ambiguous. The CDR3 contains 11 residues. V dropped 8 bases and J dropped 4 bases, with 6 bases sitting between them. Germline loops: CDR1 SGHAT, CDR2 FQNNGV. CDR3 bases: TGTGCCAGCGGCCAGAATCAGCCCCAGCATTTT. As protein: CASGQNQPQHF.

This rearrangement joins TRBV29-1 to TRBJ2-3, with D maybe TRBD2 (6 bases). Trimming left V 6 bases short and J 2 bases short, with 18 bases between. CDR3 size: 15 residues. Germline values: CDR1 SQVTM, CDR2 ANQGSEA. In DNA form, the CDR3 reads TGCAGCGTCCTTAGCGGAACTTGGTTCACAGATACGCAGTATTTT. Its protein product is CSVLSGTWFTDTQYF.

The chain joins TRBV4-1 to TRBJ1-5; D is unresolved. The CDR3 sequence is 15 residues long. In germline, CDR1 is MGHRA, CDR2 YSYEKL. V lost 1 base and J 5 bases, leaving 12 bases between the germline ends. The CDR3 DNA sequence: TGCGCCAGCAGCCAAGCGGCAGGTTGGGATCAGCCCCAGCATTTT. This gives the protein CASSQAAGWDQPQHF.

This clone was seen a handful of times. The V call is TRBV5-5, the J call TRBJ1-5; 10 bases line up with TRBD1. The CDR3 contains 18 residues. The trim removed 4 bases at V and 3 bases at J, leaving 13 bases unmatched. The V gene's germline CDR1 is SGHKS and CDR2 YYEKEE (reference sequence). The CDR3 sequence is CASSPTVRDRGSNQPQHF. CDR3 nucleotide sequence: TGTGCCAGCAGCCCGACCGTTCGGGACAGGGGCTCCAATCAGCCCCAGCATTTT.

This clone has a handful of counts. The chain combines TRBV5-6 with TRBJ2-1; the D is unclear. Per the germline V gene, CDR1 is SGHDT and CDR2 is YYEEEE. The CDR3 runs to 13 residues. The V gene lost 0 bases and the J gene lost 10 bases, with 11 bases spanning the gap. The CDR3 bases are TGTGCCAGCAGCTTGGGGCAAACTAACGAGCAGTTCTTC. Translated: CASSLGQTNEQFF.

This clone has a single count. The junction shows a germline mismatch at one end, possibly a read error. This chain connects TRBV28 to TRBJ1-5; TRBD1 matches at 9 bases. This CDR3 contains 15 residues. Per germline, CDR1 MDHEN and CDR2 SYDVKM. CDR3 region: CASRRDREGDQPQHF. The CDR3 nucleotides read TGTGCCAGCAGGCGGGACAGGGAGGGGGATCAACCCCAGCATTTT.